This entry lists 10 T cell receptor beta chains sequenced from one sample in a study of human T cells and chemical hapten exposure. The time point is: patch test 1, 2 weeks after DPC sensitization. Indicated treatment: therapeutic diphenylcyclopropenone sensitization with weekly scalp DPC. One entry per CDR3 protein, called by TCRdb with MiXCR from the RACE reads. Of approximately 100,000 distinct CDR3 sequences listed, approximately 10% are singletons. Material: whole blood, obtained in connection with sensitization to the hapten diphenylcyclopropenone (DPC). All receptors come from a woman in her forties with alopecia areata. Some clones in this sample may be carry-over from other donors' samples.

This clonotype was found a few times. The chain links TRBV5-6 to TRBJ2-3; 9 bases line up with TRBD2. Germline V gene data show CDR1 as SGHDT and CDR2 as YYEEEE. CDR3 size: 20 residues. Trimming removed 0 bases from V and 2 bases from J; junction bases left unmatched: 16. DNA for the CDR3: TGTGCCAGCAGCTTGGGCTTAGCGGGGGCGCGGGTCGGGCACACAGATACGCAGTATTTT. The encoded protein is CASSLGLAGARVGHTDTQYF.

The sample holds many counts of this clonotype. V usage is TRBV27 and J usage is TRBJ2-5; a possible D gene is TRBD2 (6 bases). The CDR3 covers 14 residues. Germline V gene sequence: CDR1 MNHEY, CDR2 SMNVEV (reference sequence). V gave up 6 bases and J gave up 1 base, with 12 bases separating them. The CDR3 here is CASRGGHGQETQYF. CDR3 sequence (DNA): TGTGCCAGCAGGGGAGGACACGGCCAAGAGACCCAGTACTTC.

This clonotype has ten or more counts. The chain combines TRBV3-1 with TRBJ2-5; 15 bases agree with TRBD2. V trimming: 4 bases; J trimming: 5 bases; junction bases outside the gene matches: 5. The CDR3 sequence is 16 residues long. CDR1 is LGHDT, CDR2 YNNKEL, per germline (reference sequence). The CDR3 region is CASSPGTSGGRETQYF. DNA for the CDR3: TGTGCCAGCAGCCCCGGGACTAGCGGGGGGCGTGAGACCCAGTACTTC.

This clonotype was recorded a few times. CDR3 sequence: CASSQERLSYNEQFF. DNA for the CDR3: TGCGCCAGCAGCCAGGAGAGACTATCCTACAATGAGCAGTTCTTC. The chain recombines TRBV4-3 with TRBJ2-1, with D tentatively TRBD2 (5 bases). The CDR3 length is 15 residues. The V and J ends lost 3 bases and 1 base respectively, with 10 bases between them. The V gene's germline CDR1 is LGHNA and CDR2 YSLEER.

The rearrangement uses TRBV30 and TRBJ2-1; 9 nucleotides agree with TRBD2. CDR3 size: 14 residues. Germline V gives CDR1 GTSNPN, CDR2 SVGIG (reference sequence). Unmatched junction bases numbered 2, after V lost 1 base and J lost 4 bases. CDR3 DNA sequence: TGTGCCTGGAGTGGGACTAGCGTTTACAATGAGCAGTTCTTC. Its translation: CAWSGTSVYNEQFF.

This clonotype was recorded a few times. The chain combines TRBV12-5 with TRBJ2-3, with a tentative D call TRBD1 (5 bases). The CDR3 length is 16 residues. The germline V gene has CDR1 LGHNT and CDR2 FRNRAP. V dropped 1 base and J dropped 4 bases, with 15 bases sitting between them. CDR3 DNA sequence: TGTGCTAGTGGTTTGGCGACAGCCAGTCTGGCAGATACGCAGTATTTT. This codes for CASGLATASLADTQYF.

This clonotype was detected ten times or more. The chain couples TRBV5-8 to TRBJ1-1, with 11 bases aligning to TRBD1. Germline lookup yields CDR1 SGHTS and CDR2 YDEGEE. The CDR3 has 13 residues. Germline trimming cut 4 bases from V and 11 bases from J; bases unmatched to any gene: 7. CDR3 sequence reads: CASSLGQGAQAFF. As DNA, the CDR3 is TGTGCCAGCAGCCTAGGACAGGGGGCGCAGGCTTTCTTT.

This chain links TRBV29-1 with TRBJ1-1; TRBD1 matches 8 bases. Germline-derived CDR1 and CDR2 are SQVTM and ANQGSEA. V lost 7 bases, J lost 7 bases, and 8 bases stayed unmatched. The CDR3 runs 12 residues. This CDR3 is CSGASGQVEAFF. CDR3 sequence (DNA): TGCAGCGGAGCCTCGGGACAGGTTGAAGCTTTCTTT.

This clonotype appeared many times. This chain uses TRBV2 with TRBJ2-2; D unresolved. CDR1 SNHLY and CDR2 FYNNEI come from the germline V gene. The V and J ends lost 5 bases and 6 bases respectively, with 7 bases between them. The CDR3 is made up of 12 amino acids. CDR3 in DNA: TGTGCCAGCAGTCTGCCCCCCGGGGAGCTGTTTTTT. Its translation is CASSLPPGELFF.

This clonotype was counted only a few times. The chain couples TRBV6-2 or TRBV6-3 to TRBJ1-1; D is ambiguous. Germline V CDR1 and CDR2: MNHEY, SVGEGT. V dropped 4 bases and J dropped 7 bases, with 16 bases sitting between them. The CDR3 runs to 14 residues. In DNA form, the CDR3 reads TGTGCCAGCAGTTTCGCCCCCCGAGGCAGTGAAGCTTTCTTT. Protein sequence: CASSFAPRGSEAFF.